The 2 T cell receptor beta chains below all came from one sample that was sequenced in a study of identifying expanded T cells in peripheral blood. Profiled with immunoSEQ multiplex PCR; TCRdb holds only in-frame clones, not every one. Among more than 45,000 clones, around 81% were seen once, and the ten largest hold about 15%. The sequenced sample was blood. The receptors stem from a person aged 18 to 70 in good health.

This chain connects TRBV2 to TRBJ2-2, with 8 bases identical to TRBD1. V shed 8 bases, J shed 4 bases, and the junction held 6 bases outside the gene matches. Germline CDR1 reads SNHLY; CDR2 reads FYNNEI. The CDR3 runs 14 residues. The CDR3, as DNA: TGTGCCAGCGTTGGGACAGGTACCACCGGGGAGCTGTTTTTT. Translated, it gives CASVGTGTTGELFF.

This chain joins TRBV5-5 and TRBJ2-5; D not certain. The germline V gene has CDR1 SGHKS and CDR2 YYEKEE (reference sequence). The germline V and J ends were trimmed by 6 bases and 5 bases, with 20 bases remaining between them. The CDR3 loop spans 15 amino acids. CDR3 residues: CASTQFFSEMETQYF. For the CDR3, the DNA is TGTGCCAGCACGCAATTTTTCTCGGAGATGGAGACCCAGTACTTC.